Here is one T cell receptor (beta chain) with its context. This may come from a read error, since a much larger clone is one base off. The genomic DNA TCR beta CDR3 region underwent two rounds of multiplex PCR. It was primers specific to each TRBV and TRBJ gene that first-round PCR used. MiXCR, run by TCRdb on the multiplex PCR reads, gives a single entry per CDR3 protein. The sample consists of more than 30,000 distinct CDR3 sequences, about 42% of them appearing once. With 4 bases removed from V and 0 bases from J, the gap between germline ends came to 12 bases. CDR3 size: 15 residues. Per germline, CDR1 LGHDT and CDR2 YNNKEL (reference sequence). The data were obtained in a study of prognosis after radiotherapy for stage I lung cancer.

The TCR sequence derives from a donor aged 50 or older with non-small cell lung cancer. J is TRBJ2-5 and V is TRBV3-1; D possibly corresponds to TRBD1 (6 bases). Sample: PBMCs, taken before or after stereotactic body radiation therapy (not recorded which). CDR3 sequence reads: CASSRQVRYQETQYF. The CDR3 DNA is TGTGCCAGCAGCCGACAGGTGCGGTACCAAGAGACCCAGTACTTC.